These 10 T cell receptor beta chains were all obtained from the same sample, sequenced in a study of Graves' ophthalmopathy and Graves' hyperthyroidism. RNA served as the template for amplifying TCR beta CDR3 regions. Scientists carried out first-round RT-PCR using HTBI primers and then a second-round multiplex PCR. TCRdb ran MiXCR on the multiplex PCR reads and lists one entry per CDR3 protein. The sample lists around 1,200,000 distinct CDR3 sequences, about 35% occurring once. Sequencing was carried out using peripheral blood or thyroid tissue (not recorded which). These receptors came from an adult man with Graves' hyperthyroidism.

This clonotype appeared a single time. This chain connects TRBV7-9 to TRBJ2-7; 12 bases are a match to TRBD2. J lost 2 bases, V lost 1 base, and 3 bases had no gene match. CDR1 is SEHNR and CDR2 is FQNEAQ in the germline V gene (reference sequence). This CDR3 has 16 residues. CDR3 sequence (DNA): TGTGCCAGCAGCTTAGGACTAGCGGGAGACGCCTACGAGCAGTACTTC. This sequence encodes CASSLGLAGDAYEQYF.

Concerning this clonotype itself: Without the conserved terminal phenylalanine or tryptophan, this CDR3 likely stems from a read error. The limits of the CDR3 on the DNA are not certain, so only TCRdb's listed CDR3 is given. The V call is TRBV25-1, the J call TRBJ1-6; TRBD1, as called in the table, went unchecked against the DNA. The CDR3 has 17 amino acids, counting both end residues. Germline V CDR1 and CDR2: MGHDK, SYGVNS. CDR3 loop: CASSDSSPGELHSPPHL.

The rearrangement joins TRBV15 to TRBJ2-7; TRBD1 or TRBD2 may be the D gene (6 bases each). Germline V CDR1 and CDR2: LNHNV, YYDKDF (reference sequence). Trimming removed 0 bases at V and 5 bases at J, with 11 bases between. CDR3 length: 14 residues. The CDR3 loop is CATSREWGADEQYF. The CDR3 region has the DNA TGTGCCACCAGCAGAGAGTGGGGGGCTGACGAGCAGTACTTC.

Turning to this clonotype: A much larger clone lies one base from this, so it may be a read error. The chain recombines TRBV6-2 or TRBV6-3 with TRBJ1-2; D gene unclear. V was trimmed by 1 base and J by 2 bases, leaving 5 bases between them. Per germline, CDR1 MNHEY and CDR2 SVGEGT. The CDR3 has 13 residues. In DNA, the CDR3 is TGTGCCAGCAGTTACTACGGGAACTATGGCTACACCTTC. It specifies CASSYYGNYGYTF.

The chain uses TRBV12-3 or TRBV12-4 and TRBJ1-6; D may be TRBD1 (5 bases). The CDR3 extends over 12 amino acids. V gave up 6 bases and J gave up 9 bases, with 9 bases separating them. The DNA of the CDR3 is TGTGCCAGCAGGGGTGACAGTTCACCCCTCCACTTT. Translated, it gives CASRGDSSPLHF.

The gene calls are TRBV4-2 and TRBJ2-2, with D perhaps matching TRBD1 or TRBD2 (6 bases each). V lost 1 base, J lost 6 bases, and 12 bases lay in between. The CDR3 covers 15 residues. Germline V gene lookup returns CDR1 LGHNA and CDR2 YNFKEQ. For the CDR3, the DNA is TGTGCCAGCAGCCAAGCGGCAGGGGAGGCCGGGGAGCTGTTTTTT. It is translated as CASSQAAGEAGELFF.

This clonotype appeared a single time. A much larger clone differs by one base, so this may be a read error. The chain employs TRBV25-1 and TRBJ2-7, with 10 bases matching TRBD2. There are 15 residues in the CDR3. Germline V lookup: CDR1 MGHDK, CDR2 SYGVNS. CDR3 protein: CACSGASGGIYEQYF. The CDR3 DNA sequence: TGTGCCTGCAGTGGCGCTAGCGGGGGTATTTACGAGCAGTACTTC.

The chain combines TRBV7-2 with TRBJ1-4; D gene unclear. This CDR3 is 12 amino acids long. V shed 3 bases and J shed 6 bases, with 5 bases lying between them. Germline loops: CDR1 SGHTA, CDR2 FQGNSA. CDR3: CASSFMDEKLFF. CDR3 coding DNA: TGTGCCAGCAGCTTTATGGATGAAAAACTGTTTTTT.

The genes are TRBV7-9 and TRBJ1-2; no reliable D call. The CDR3 spans 14 residues. Trimming shortened V by 3 bases and J by 8 bases, and 16 bases separated the two germline ends. CDR1 is SEHNR, CDR2 FQNEAQ, per germline (reference sequence). The CDR3 sequence: CASSLGSGFEGYTF. CDR3 nucleotide sequence: TGTGCCAGCAGCTTGGGATCCGGGTTTGAGGGCTACACCTTC. The full variable domain, its missing parts supplied by reference TRBV7-9 and TRBJ1-2, is DTGVSQNPRHKITKRGQNVTFRCDPISEHNRLYWYRQTLGQGPEFLTYFQNEAQLEKSRLLSDRFSAERPKGSFSTLEIQRTEQGDSAMYLCASSLGSGFEGYTFGSGTRLTVV.

This chain links TRBV7-8 with TRBJ1-5, with 12 bases identical to TRBD1. The CDR3 spans 15 residues. Germline V lookup: CDR1 SGHVS, CDR2 FQNEAQ. The CDR3 region has the DNA TGTGCGATTACCGGGACAGGGGGCCTCAATCAGCCCCAGCATTTT. Amino acids: CAITGTGGLNQPQHF.